This TCR beta chain comes out of a study of blood T cell repertoires in COVID-19. Study overall: Both acute and convalescent COVID-19 samples were obtained from the United States, Italy and Spain. T cells, B-cell-depleted T cells, or PBMCs provided the cDNA or gDNA that served as material.

Source study methods: Amplifying reference gene primers gave estimates of nucleated cell counts. Only in-frame clones appear in the TCRdb table, and some are missing; sequencing was by immunoSEQ multiplex PCR. D and trimming were read from the DNA, whereas the V and J calls and clone size are those reported in that table. Of fewer than 500,000 clones listed, about 87% are singletons. The study assigned cohorts using participant-reported clinical history. The clonotype originates from a young man who had recovered from COVID-19. What was sequenced was PBMCs or T cells enriched from blood (not recorded which).

The CDR3 bases are TGTGCCAGCAGCTTAGAACAGCCCCTCTATGGCTACACCTTC. Amino acid sequence: CASSLEQPLYGYTF. The V and J genes are TRBV11-2 and TRBJ1-2; D not resolved. CDR3 length equals 14 residues. Germline-derived CDR1 and CDR2 are SGHAT and FQNNGV. V lost 0 bases and J lost 4, with 9 bases in between.